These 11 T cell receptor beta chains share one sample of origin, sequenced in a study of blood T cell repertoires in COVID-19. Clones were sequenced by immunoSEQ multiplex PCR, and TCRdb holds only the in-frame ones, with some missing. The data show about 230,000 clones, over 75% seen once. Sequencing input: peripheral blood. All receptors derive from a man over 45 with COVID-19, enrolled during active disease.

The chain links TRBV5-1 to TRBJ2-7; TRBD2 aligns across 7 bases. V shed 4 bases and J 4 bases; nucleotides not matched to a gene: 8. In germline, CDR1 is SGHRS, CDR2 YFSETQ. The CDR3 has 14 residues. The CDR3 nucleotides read TGCGCCAGCAGCCTGGGACTAACAGCTTACGAGCAGTACTTC. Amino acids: CASSLGLTAYEQYF.

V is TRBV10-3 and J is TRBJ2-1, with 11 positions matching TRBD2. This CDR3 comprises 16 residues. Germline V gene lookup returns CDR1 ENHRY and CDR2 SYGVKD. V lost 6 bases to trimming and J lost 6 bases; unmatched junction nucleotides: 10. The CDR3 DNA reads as TGTGCCATCAGCCTACAGACTAGCGGGGTGACCAATGAGCAGTTCTTC. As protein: CAISLQTSGVTNEQFF.

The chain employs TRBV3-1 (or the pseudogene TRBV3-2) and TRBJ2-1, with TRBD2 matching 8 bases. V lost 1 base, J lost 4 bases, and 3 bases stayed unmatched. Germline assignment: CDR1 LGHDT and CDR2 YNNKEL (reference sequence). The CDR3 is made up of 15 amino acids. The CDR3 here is CASSQAGTRYNEQFF. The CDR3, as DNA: TGTGCCAGCAGCCAAGCAGGGACTAGATACAATGAGCAGTTCTTC.

Here the CDR3 reads CSVEPTGLAGDEQYF. As DNA, the CDR3 is TGCAGCGTTGAACCCACCGGACTAGCGGGAGACGAGCAGTACTTC. The chain carries TRBV29-1 and TRBJ2-7, with TRBD2 matching 13 bases. The ends lost 2 bases at V and 5 bases at J; junction bases unmatched: 6. Germline-derived CDR1 and CDR2 are SQVTM and ANQGSEA. The CDR3 extends over 15 amino acids.

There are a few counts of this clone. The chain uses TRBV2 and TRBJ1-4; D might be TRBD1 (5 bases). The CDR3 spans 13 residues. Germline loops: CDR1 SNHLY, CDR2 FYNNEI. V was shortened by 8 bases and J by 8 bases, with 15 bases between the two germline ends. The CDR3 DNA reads TGTGCCAGCGCCCGGGGGATGGACGAAAAACTGTTTTTT. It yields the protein CASARGMDEKLFF.

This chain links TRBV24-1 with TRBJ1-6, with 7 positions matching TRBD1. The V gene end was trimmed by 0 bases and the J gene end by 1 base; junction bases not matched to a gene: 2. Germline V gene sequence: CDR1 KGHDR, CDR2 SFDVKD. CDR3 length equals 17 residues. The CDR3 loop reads CATSDLRGQSYNSPLHF. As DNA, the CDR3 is TGTGCCACCAGTGATTTGAGGGGGCAGTCCTATAATTCACCCCTCCACTTT.

The CDR3 loop reads CASSIPRENQPQHF. In DNA, the CDR3 is TGTGCCAGTAGTATTCCAAGGGAGAATCAGCCCCAGCATTTT. V gene TRBV19 combines with J gene TRBJ1-5; no definite D call. The V and J ends lost 3 bases and 4 bases respectively, with 10 bases between them. The CDR3 extends over 14 amino acids. Per the germline V gene, CDR1 is LNHDA and CDR2 is SQIVND (reference sequence).

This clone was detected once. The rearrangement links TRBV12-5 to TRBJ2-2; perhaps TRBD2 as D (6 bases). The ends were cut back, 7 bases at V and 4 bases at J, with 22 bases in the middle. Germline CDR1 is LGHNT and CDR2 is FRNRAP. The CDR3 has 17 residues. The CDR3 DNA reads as TGTGCTAGTGCTCTAGGGAGGACAATTGGGGTCACCGGGGAGCTGTTTTTT. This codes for CASALGRTIGVTGELFF.

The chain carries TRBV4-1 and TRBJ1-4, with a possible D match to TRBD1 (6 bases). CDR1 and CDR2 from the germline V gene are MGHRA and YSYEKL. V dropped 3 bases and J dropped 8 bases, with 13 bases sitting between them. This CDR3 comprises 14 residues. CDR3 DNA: TGCGCCAGCAGCCAGTTCTGGGGGCGCGAAAAACTGTTTTTT. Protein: CASSQFWGREKLFF.

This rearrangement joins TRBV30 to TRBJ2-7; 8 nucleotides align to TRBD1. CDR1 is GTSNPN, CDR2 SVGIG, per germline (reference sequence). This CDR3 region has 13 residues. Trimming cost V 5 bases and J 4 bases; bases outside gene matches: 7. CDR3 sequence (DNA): TGTGCCTGGGACAGGGGTAACACATACGAGCAGTACTTC. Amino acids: CAWDRGNTYEQYF.

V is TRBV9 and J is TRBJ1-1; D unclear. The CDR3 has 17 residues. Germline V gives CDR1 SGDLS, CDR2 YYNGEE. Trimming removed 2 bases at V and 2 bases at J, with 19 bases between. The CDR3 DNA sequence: TGTGCCAGCAGCGTCGTAGTGGAGTCGGGAACTAACACTGAAGCTTTCTTT. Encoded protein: CASSVVVESGTNTEAFF.